The source of this T cell receptor beta chain is a study of blood T cell repertoires in COVID-19. Study-level information: Donors in the United States, Italy and Spain gave samples during acute or convalescent COVID-19. PBMCs, B-cell-depleted T cells, or T cells provided the cDNA or gDNA that made up the material.

Per the original data handling: Estimation of nucleated cell counts was performed using reference gene primer amplification. Repertoires were generated with immunoSEQ multiplex PCR, while TCRdb's copy carries only in-frame clones and drops some. The V and J calls and the clone size are those of that table, but D and trimming were determined from the DNA. The data show around 99,000 clones, about 80% seen once. Trimming shortened V by 6 bases and J by 8 bases, and 8 bases separated the two germline ends. The length of the CDR3 is 11 residues. The J gene is TRBJ2-1, the V gene TRBV12-3 or TRBV12-4; no clear D. This sequence originates from a man aged 65-85 years with acute or convalescent COVID-19. The sample taken for sequencing was peripheral blood. The CDR3 region has the DNA TGTGCCAGCAGAATCGGTGATGAGCAGTTCTTC. This encodes CASRIGDEQFF.